This T cell receptor (beta chain) comes out of a study of cytomegalovirus exposure and HLA in healthy donors. Study details: Among the 398 genotyped donors, 65% to 85% were placed in the Caucasian-associated ancestry cluster.

The germline V gene encodes CDR1 MGHRA and CDR2 YSYEKL. Germline trimming cut 0 bases from V and 4 bases from J; bases unmatched to any gene: 13. This CDR3 is built from 18 residues. The PCR employed 60 Vbeta primers together with 13 Jbeta primers. Clones were read by immunoSEQ multiplex PCR, and TCRdb kept only the in-frame ones, dropping some. The profile shows over 110,000 clones, about 79% of them singletons. The receptor's source is a male donor in good health and CMV-seronegative. The chain links TRBV4-1 to TRBJ2-7; 9 nucleotides align to TRBD2. The sample consisted of PBMCs. In DNA form, the CDR3 reads TGCGCCAGCAGCCAAGAAGGGTATTTGCGGGAGGGCCAATACGAGCAGTACTTC. This translates into CASSQEGYLREGQYEQYF.